The 21 T cell receptor beta chains listed next were all sequenced from one sample in a study of cytomegalovirus exposure and HLA in healthy donors. Primers for the PCR totalled 60 Vbeta and 13 Jbeta. The repertoire was sequenced with immunoSEQ multiplex PCR; TCRdb's copy has only in-frame clones and lacks some. The sample holds roughly 49,000 clones, around 81% seen once. The specimen sequenced was PBMCs. The receptors shown here come from a boy younger than 18 in good health and CMV-seropositive.

The V and J genes are TRBV19 and TRBJ2-1; no clear D gene. Trimming removed 6 bases at V and 0 bases at J, with 6 bases between. Germline V gene data show CDR1 as LNHDA and CDR2 as SQIVND (reference sequence). This CDR3 contains 13 residues. Here the CDR3 DNA reads TGTGCCAGTAGAATGAGCTCCTACAATGAGCAGTTCTTC. This sequence encodes CASRMSSYNEQFF.

This clone has a handful of counts. The chain employs TRBV4-1 and TRBJ2-6; D is possibly TRBD1 (6 bases). CDR1 and CDR2 from the germline V gene are MGHRA and YSYEKL. Trimming shortened V by 1 base and J by 3 bases, and 13 bases separated the two germline ends. CDR3 size: 17 residues. The CDR3 nucleotides are TGCGCCAGCAGCCAAGCTTTGGGGGCGCTTGGGGCCAACGTCCTGACTTTC. Encoded protein: CASSQALGALGANVLTF.

This chain joins TRBV15 and TRBJ2-3; D is perhaps TRBD2 (5 bases). The CDR3 is made up of 14 amino acids. The germline V and J ends were trimmed by 2 bases and 7 bases, with 13 bases remaining between them. Germline values: CDR1 LNHNV, CDR2 YYDKDF (reference sequence). For the CDR3, the DNA is TGTGCCACCAGCAGACCCGGGGAGTGGAATACGCAGTATTTT. Residues: CATSRPGEWNTQYF. The entire variable domain, with the rest obtained from reference TRBV15 and TRBJ2-3, is as follows: DAMVIQNPRYQVTQFGKPVTLSCSQTLNHNVMYWYQQKSSQAPKLLFHYYDKDFNNEADTPDNFQSRRPNTSFCFLDIRSPGLGDTAMYLCATSRPGEWNTQYFGPGTRLTVL.

This chain links TRBV29-1 with TRBJ1-2, with 7 nucleotides matching TRBD1. The CDR3 is made up of 13 amino acids. Germline V CDR1 and CDR2: SQVTM, ANQGSEA. J gave up 4 bases and V 6 bases, and 8 bases lay outside the gene matches. CDR3 sequence (DNA): TGCAGCGTGACAGGGAGGTCTCGCTATGGCTACACCTTC. Amino acid sequence: CSVTGRSRYGYTF. The full variable domain, with the rest looked up from reference TRBV29-1 and TRBJ1-2, is SAVISQKPSRDICQRGTSLTIQCQVDSQVTMMFWYRQQPGQSLTLIATANQGSEATYESGFVIDKFPISRPNLTFSTLTVSNMSPEDSSIYLCSVTGRSRYGYTFGSGTRLTVV.

The chain couples TRBV29-1 to TRBJ2-1; 16 bases agree with TRBD2. This CDR3 spans 17 amino acids. Per the germline V gene, CDR1 is SQVTM and CDR2 is ANQGSEA. J gave up 0 bases and V 7 bases, and 6 bases lay outside the gene matches. This CDR3 is CSATGTSGGASYNEQFF. DNA for the CDR3: TGCAGCGCCACCGGGACTAGCGGGGGGGCCTCCTACAATGAGCAGTTCTTC.

The DNA of the CDR3 is TGTGCCAGCAGTCTCCAGGGGACAGGGAGGAATTCACCCCTCCACTTT. This codes for CASSLQGTGRNSPLHF. This sequence joins TRBV27 and TRBJ1-6; 9 nucleotides align to TRBD1. Per germline, CDR1 MNHEY and CDR2 SMNVEV (reference sequence). V shed 5 bases, J shed 7 bases, and the junction held 9 bases outside the gene matches. The CDR3 covers 16 residues.

This clone showed up just a few times. The rearrangement links TRBV15 to TRBJ2-7; 9 bases align to TRBD2. CDR1 is LNHNV, CDR2 YYDKDF, per germline (reference sequence). The CDR3 is 14 residues long. Losses at the gene ends were 3 bases for V and 2 bases for J; bases not matched to a gene: 2. CDR3 amino acids: CATSRTSGAYEQYF. The CDR3 DNA sequence: TGTGCCACCAGCAGGACTAGCGGAGCCTACGAGCAGTACTTC.

This chain joins TRBV19 and TRBJ2-3; D gene uncertain. The V gene lost 5 bases and the J gene lost 5 bases, with 11 bases spanning the gap. Per germline, CDR1 LNHDA and CDR2 SQIVND (reference sequence). The CDR3 loop spans 13 amino acids. The CDR3 spells CASSLISRDTQYF. The CDR3 bases are TGTGCCAGTAGTCTAATAAGCCGAGATACGCAGTATTTT.

The chain carries TRBV5-5 and TRBJ1-1, with 8 bases matching TRBD1. The CDR3 is 18 residues long. The V segment lost 0 bases and the J segment 0 bases; nucleotides outside the gene matches: 10. Germline V gives CDR1 SGHKS, CDR2 YYEKEE (reference sequence). CDR3 in amino acids: CASSLAGGQAFMNTEAFF. In DNA, the CDR3 is TGTGCCAGCAGCTTGGCCGGGGGACAGGCCTTCATGAACACTGAAGCTTTCTTT.

This clone was observed a single time. Here the CDR3 DNA reads TGTGCCAGCAGCCACCAGACAGATCGAAGGGGGGAGCTGTTTTTT. This codes for CASSHQTDRRGELFF. This rearrangement joins TRBV9 to TRBJ2-2, with D possibly being TRBD1 (5 bases). The CDR3 consists of 15 residues. Germline CDR1 is SGDLS and CDR2 is YYNGEE. Deletions cut 4 bases from V and 8 bases from J, with 18 bases between.

The rearrangement joins TRBV5-1 to TRBJ2-3, with TRBD2 matching 7 bases. The CDR3 totals 15 residues. The trim removed 8 bases at V and 1 base at J, leaving 10 bases unmatched. CDR1 and CDR2 from the germline V gene are SGHRS and YFSETQ. The CDR3 DNA reads TGCGCCAGTCAAAAGCGGGGCCCTGGCACAGATACGCAGTATTTT. Translated: CASQKRGPGTDTQYF.

The rearrangement uses TRBV6-1 and TRBJ1-6; 10 bases map to TRBD1. V lost 7 bases and J lost 9; bases outside the gene matches: 9. This CDR3 is built from 15 residues. Germline-derived CDR1 and CDR2 are MNHNS and SASEGT. DNA of the CDR3: TGTGCCAGCACCCGGCGACAGGGGGCATCTTCACCCCTCCACTTT. It encodes CASTRRQGASSPLHF.

This chain links TRBV15 with TRBJ2-5, with 8 bases that match TRBD1. The closer fit of TRBJ2-7 to the DNA end suggests the J call may be wrong. The germline V gene has CDR1 LNHNV and CDR2 YYDKDF (reference sequence). CDR3 length equals 15 residues. The CDR3 DNA reads as TGTGCCACCAGGGATCGACAGGGGCCCTTCTACGAGCAGTACTTC. It translates to CATRDRQGPFYEQYF.

This clone was detected a few times. The rearrangement uses TRBV2 and TRBJ2-7; 11 bases are shared with TRBD2. CDR1 is SNHLY, CDR2 FYNNEI, per germline. With 6 bases clipped from V and 5 bases from J, the junction kept 0 bases outside the gene matches. The length of the CDR3 is 12 residues. The chain's CDR3 is CASRLAGDEQYF. The CDR3 coding sequence is TGTGCCAGCAGACTAGCGGGGGACGAGCAGTACTTC.

The gene calls are TRBV19 and TRBJ1-6; maybe TRBD1 (6 bases). V gave up 8 bases and J gave up 2 bases, with 10 bases separating them. Germline V gene sequence: CDR1 LNHDA, CDR2 SQIVND (reference sequence). The CDR3 is 14 amino acids. The CDR3 coding sequence is TGTGCCAGTCTAGGGGGTACCTATAATTCACCCCTCCACTTT. It is translated as CASLGGTYNSPLHF.

The chain recombines TRBV9 with TRBJ2-1, with D maybe TRBD2 (6 bases). The germline CDR1 and CDR2 sequences are SGDLS and YYNGEE. The CDR3 spans 19 residues. V lost 0 bases, J lost 9 bases, and 28 bases lay in between. CDR3 in amino acids: CASSVEFEGLSGGGPEQFF. The CDR3 DNA follows: TGTGCCAGCAGCGTAGAATTCGAGGGGCTTAGCGGCGGCGGGCCTGAGCAGTTCTTC.

The chain combines TRBV7-6 with TRBJ2-1; 7 bases are a match to TRBD2. The CDR3 sequence is 16 residues long. With 2 bases clipped from V and 8 bases from J, the junction kept 12 bases outside the gene matches. The V gene's germline CDR1 is SGHVS and CDR2 FNYEAQ. The CDR3 sequence is CASSLINFAGVDEQFF. CDR3 in DNA: TGTGCCAGCAGCTTAATCAACTTTGCGGGGGTGGATGAGCAGTTCTTC. The complete variable domain, with remaining parts taken from reference TRBV7-6 and TRBJ2-1, reads GAGVSQSPRYKVTKRGQDVALRCDPISGHVSLYWYRQALGQGPEFLTYFNYEAQQDKSGLPNDRFSAERPEGSISTLTIQRTEQRDSAMYRCASSLINFAGVDEQFFGPGTRLTVL.

The gene calls are TRBV19 and TRBJ2-5; the match to TRBD1 covers 8 bases. The CDR3 is made up of 15 amino acids. Per the germline V gene, CDR1 is LNHDA and CDR2 is SQIVND (reference sequence). V gave up 5 bases and J gave up 5 bases; unmatched junction bases: 10. The CDR3 sequence is CASSGETGVVETQYF. In DNA form, the CDR3 reads TGTGCCAGTAGTGGGGAGACAGGGGTCGTGGAGACCCAGTACTTC.

The chain is built from TRBV4-1 and TRBJ1-1; 7 positions agree with TRBD1. J gave up 4 bases and V 1 base, and 3 bases lay outside the gene matches. Germline V gene lookup returns CDR1 MGHRA and CDR2 YSYEKL. The CDR3 runs to 14 residues. The CDR3 DNA reads as TGCGCCAGCAGCCAAGGGACAGGACCCACTGAAGCTTTCTTT. Encoded protein: CASSQGTGPTEAFF.

The V and J genes are TRBV6-6 and TRBJ2-5, with a possible D match to TRBD1 (5 bases). The CDR3 spans 12 residues. Trimming pared 7 bases from V and 4 bases from J, leaving 10 bases between. Germline V lookup: CDR1 MNHNY, CDR2 SVGAGI (reference sequence). CDR3 sequence: CASTTQGETQYF. CDR3 DNA: TGTGCCAGCACTACCCAGGGAGAGACCCAGTACTTC.

This clone was seen just once. An end of the junction does not agree with germline; a read error may underlie this. The gene calls are TRBV7-9 and TRBJ2-7, with D perhaps matching TRBD1 (6 bases). The CDR3 contains 12 residues. Germline lookup yields CDR1 SEHNR and CDR2 FQNEAQ (reference sequence). This CDR3 is CSSSLTGYEQYF. DNA of the CDR3: TGTTCCAGCAGCCTGACAGGTTACGAGCAGTACTTC.